These 24 T cell receptor beta chains share one sample of origin, sequenced in a study of shared clonotypes between healthy human individuals. Data came from immunoSEQ multiplex PCR; TCRdb stores just in-frame clones and leaves some out. The sample has approximately 1.1 million clones; more than 75% are singletons. The sequenced material came from memory CD4+ T cells from PBMCs. Stated subset: CD45RA-negative fraction. These receptors all come from a man aged 18 to 30 in good health. Some clones in this sample may be carry-over from other donors' samples.

The chain is built from TRBV9 and TRBJ2-1; 8 nucleotides agree with TRBD2. Germline CDR1 is SGDLS and CDR2 is YYNGEE. V was pared by 0 bases and J by 4 bases, with 9 bases of the junction left unmatched. The CDR3 sequence is 17 residues long. The CDR3 sequence is CASSVDLLVAGYNEQFF. The CDR3 DNA sequence: TGTGCCAGCAGCGTAGATCTTCTGGTAGCGGGGTACAATGAGCAGTTCTTC.

This chain joins TRBV7-8 and TRBJ1-2; D gene uncertain. There are 11 residues in the CDR3. Germline CDR1 is SGHVS and CDR2 is FQNEAQ. Between the trimmed V and J ends, which lost 5 bases and 4 bases, there was a span of 5 bases. CDR3 residues: CASSPGYGYTF. The CDR3 DNA reads as TGTGCCAGCAGCCCTGGCTATGGCTACACCTTC.

This clone was observed a single time. The V gene is TRBV4-2, the J gene TRBJ2-7; possibly TRBD2 for D (5 bases). This CDR3 has 14 amino acids. V gave up 0 bases and J gave up 3 bases, with 9 bases separating them. CDR1 LGHNA and CDR2 YNFKEQ come from the germline V gene. Written as DNA, the CDR3 is TGTGCCAGCAGCCAAGATCCGGGGTACTACGAGCAGTACTTC. This gives the protein CASSQDPGYYEQYF.

The chain employs TRBV2 and TRBJ1-5, with D possibly being TRBD1 (6 bases). Germline CDR1 and CDR2: SNHLY and FYNNEI. Trimming removed 7 bases from V and 7 bases from J, with 14 bases in between. The CDR3 consists of 13 residues. The DNA of the CDR3 is TGTGCCAGCAATGAGGAGGGGGGGCAGCCCCAGCATTTT. It specifies CASNEEGGQPQHF. The full variable domain, rest sourced from reference TRBV2 and TRBJ1-5, is EPEVTQTPSHQVTQMGQEVILRCVPISNHLYFYWYRQILGQKVEFLVSFYNNEISEKSEIFDDQFSVERPDGSNFTLKIRSTKLEDSAMYFCASNEEGGQPQHFGDGTRLSIL.

The chain recombines TRBV5-1 with TRBJ2-3; 7 bases line up with TRBD1. This CDR3 comprises 13 residues. With V trimmed by 8 bases and J by 4 bases, 7 bases remained unmatched. Looked up from germline, CDR1 is SGHRS and CDR2 is YFSETQ. CDR3 amino acids: CASSTGFADTQYF. The CDR3 DNA sequence: TGCGCCAGTTCGACAGGGTTCGCAGATACGCAGTATTTT.

This clone was found a few times. The chain is built from TRBV5-1 and TRBJ1-1, with D maybe TRBD1 (5 bases). The V gene's germline CDR1 is SGHRS and CDR2 YFSETQ. V was pared by 5 bases and J by 7 bases, with 21 bases between. This CDR3 has 15 residues. Here the CDR3 reads CASSLTTAGQNEAFF. The CDR3 DNA reads as TGCGCCAGCAGTTTGACTACGGCAGGGCAGAATGAAGCTTTCTTT.

The V call is TRBV11-2, the J call TRBJ2-7; 12 nucleotides match TRBD2. The CDR3 is 15 residues long. CDR1 and CDR2 from the germline V gene are SGHAT and FQNNGV. J lost 2 bases, V lost 4 bases, and 3 bases had no gene match. The CDR3 DNA sequence: TGTGCCAGCAGCTCGAGACTAGCGGGGGCCTACGAGCAGTACTTC. This translates into CASSSRLAGAYEQYF. The entire variable domain, with the rest obtained from reference TRBV11-2 and TRBJ2-7, is as follows: EAGVAQSPRYKIIEKRQSVAFWCNPISGHATLYWYQQILGQGPKLLIQFQNNGVVDDSQLPKDRFSAERLKGVDSTLKIQPAKLEDSAVYLCASSSRLAGAYEQYFGPGTRLTVT.

The chain combines TRBV28 with TRBJ2-2; either TRBD1 or TRBD2 may supply D (5 bases each). Germline V lookup: CDR1 MDHEN, CDR2 SYDVKM. This CDR3 contains 15 residues. With 2 bases removed from V and 5 bases from J, the gap between germline ends came to 12 bases. The CDR3 loop is CASSLRSGTTGELFF. In nucleotides, the CDR3 is TGTGCCAGCAGTTTAAGGTCGGGGACGACCGGGGAGCTGTTTTTT.

This clone was seen a single time. The genes are TRBV28 and TRBJ2-3, with TRBD1 as a possible D gene (5 bases). The CDR3 consists of 13 residues. Trimming took 6 bases from V and 1 from J, leaving 8 bases between them. The germline V gene encodes CDR1 MDHEN and CDR2 SYDVKM. CDR3 coding DNA: TGTGCCAGCAGACAAGGGGGCACAGATACGCAGTATTTT. It is translated as CASRQGGTDTQYF.

The rearrangement joins TRBV30 to TRBJ1-2; TRBD1 agrees at 8 bases. CDR1 and CDR2 (germline): GTSNPN, SVGIG (reference sequence). The V and J ends lost 3 bases and 8 bases, in that order; junction bases with no gene match: 20. The CDR3 loop spans 17 amino acids. For the CDR3, the DNA is TGTGCCTGGAGAGCGGGAGGGTGGACAGGGCAAGGCCCCGGCTACACCTTC. It encodes CAWRAGGWTGQGPGYTF.

The V and J genes are TRBV2 and TRBJ2-3; D is ambiguous. There are 15 residues in the CDR3. V dropped 0 bases and J dropped 2 bases, with 9 bases sitting between them. The germline V gene encodes CDR1 SNHLY and CDR2 FYNNEI. CDR3 region: CASSEAAVITDTQYF. The CDR3 DNA follows: TGTGCCAGCAGTGAAGCGGCGGTGATCACAGATACGCAGTATTTT. Full variable domain (remainder filled in from reference TRBV2 and TRBJ2-3): EPEVTQTPSHQVTQMGQEVILRCVPISNHLYFYWYRQILGQKVEFLVSFYNNEISEKSEIFDDQFSVERPDGSNFTLKIRSTKLEDSAMYFCASSEAAVITDTQYFGPGTRLTVL.

V gene TRBV4-2 combines with J gene TRBJ2-5; no definite D call. Trimming removed 0 bases from V and 1 base from J, with 9 bases in between. The CDR3 runs to 15 residues. The germline CDR1 and CDR2 sequences are LGHNA and YNFKEQ. The CDR3: CASSQETRFQETQYF. CDR3 bases: TGTGCCAGCAGCCAAGAGACCCGGTTCCAAGAGACCCAGTACTTC.

This sequence joins TRBV28 and TRBJ2-7, with 7 bases fitting TRBD1. Germline CDR1 reads MDHEN; CDR2 reads SYDVKM. V was pared by 8 bases and J by 3 bases, with 16 bases of the junction left unmatched. This CDR3 contains 16 residues. CDR3 in amino acids: CASDSPRGHYIYEQYF. The CDR3 DNA reads as TGTGCCAGCGATAGCCCAAGGGGGCATTATATCTACGAGCAGTACTTC.

This clone was recorded at least ten times. This sequence joins TRBV5-4 and TRBJ1-2, with D unclear. There are 15 residues in the CDR3. V lost 4 bases, J lost 2 bases, and 15 bases lay in between. Germline CDR1 is SGHNT and CDR2 is YYREEE (reference sequence). CDR3 DNA: TGTGCCAGCAGCCCTGGACGGCTATCAAACTATGGCTACACCTTC. Its protein product is CASSPGRLSNYGYTF.

This clone was seen only a few times. The chain recombines TRBV28 with TRBJ1-1; D gene uncertain. CDR1 MDHEN and CDR2 SYDVKM come from the germline V gene. The CDR3 runs to 13 residues. The ends were cut back, 6 bases at V and 6 bases at J, with 14 bases in the middle. CDR3 sequence (DNA): TGTGCCAGCAGCACGACCACGGGAGCTGAAGCTTTCTTT. Translation gives CASSTTTGAEAFF.

The chain uses TRBV6-1 and TRBJ1-1; 7 bases match TRBD1. Germline V lookup: CDR1 MNHNS, CDR2 SASEGT. This CDR3 comprises 14 residues. V was pared by 6 bases and J by 5 bases, with 9 bases of the junction left unmatched. The CDR3 DNA follows: TGTGCCAGCAGGGAGGGGGCATGGCGAACTGAAGCTTTCTTT. Protein: CASREGAWRTEAFF.

The chain has TRBV27 and TRBJ2-3, with D possibly called TRBD1 or TRBD2 (5 bases each). CDR1 is MNHEY, CDR2 SMNVEV, per germline (reference sequence). V was trimmed by 3 bases and J by 4 bases, leaving 11 bases between them. CDR3 length equals 14 residues. Here the CDR3 reads CASSFQGASDTQYF. The CDR3 DNA reads as TGTGCCAGCAGTTTTCAGGGAGCATCAGATACGCAGTATTTT.

This clone was counted once. V and J are TRBV4-2 and TRBJ1-1; D not resolved. This CDR3 has 15 residues. Germline assignment: CDR1 LGHNA and CDR2 YNFKEQ. The V gene lost 0 bases and the J gene lost 5 bases, with 13 bases spanning the gap. The DNA for the CDR3 is TGTGCCAGCAGCCAAGATTCGCGGGGAGGAACTGAAGCTTTCTTT. Amino acids: CASSQDSRGGTEAFF.

This sequence joins TRBV5-4 and TRBJ2-7, with 12 bases fitting TRBD2. This CDR3 spans 15 amino acids. The germline CDR1 and CDR2 sequences are SGHNT and YYREEE (reference sequence). Trimming took 7 bases from V and 0 from J; bases not matched to a gene: 5. The CDR3 nucleotides read TGTGCCAGCGGACTAGCGGGATCCCTCTCCTACGAGCAGTACTTC. Translation gives CASGLAGSLSYEQYF.

The chain employs TRBV6-1 and TRBJ1-1; D not resolved. Germline V gene sequence: CDR1 MNHNS, CDR2 SASEGT. This CDR3 is 14 amino acids long. Trimming cost V 5 bases and J 1 base, with 11 bases left between them. The CDR3, as DNA: TGTGCCAGCAGTATATGGCGGGGGAACACTGAAGCTTTCTTT. Its protein product is CASSIWRGNTEAFF.

This chain joins TRBV12-5 and TRBJ2-5; 8 positions match TRBD2. J gave up 5 bases and V 4 bases, and 9 bases lay outside the gene matches. The CDR3 is 15 residues long. Germline-derived CDR1 and CDR2 are LGHNT and FRNRAP. In DNA, the CDR3 is TGTGCTAGTGGTTACGGAGCGGGGGACTGGGAGACCCAGTACTTC. Translating gives CASGYGAGDWETQYF.

The table lists this clone with a few counts. The V call is TRBV4-1, the J call TRBJ1-1; D remains unclear. This CDR3 has 14 residues. CDR1 is MGHRA, CDR2 YSYEKL, per germline. Trimming pared 6 bases from V and 1 base from J, leaving 12 bases between. The CDR3 protein is CASRLKWGNTEAFF. The CDR3 DNA follows: TGCGCCAGCAGGCTAAAGTGGGGGAACACTGAAGCTTTCTTT.

This clone was picked up one time. The DNA of the CDR3 is TGCGCCAGCAGCCCCGAGGGACATTCTAGCTATGGCTACACCTTC. Translation gives CASSPEGHSSYGYTF. J is TRBJ1-2 and V is TRBV5-1, with D maybe TRBD1 (6 bases). The germline gives CDR1 SGHRS, CDR2 YFSETQ. There are 15 residues in the CDR3. V lost 4 bases, J lost 4 bases, and 17 bases lay in between.

The chain is built from TRBV15 and TRBJ1-1; weak D call: TRBD1 (5 bases). This CDR3 is built from 13 residues. V lost 0 bases and J lost 11, with 13 bases in between. CDR1 and CDR2 (germline): LNHNV, YYDKDF (reference sequence). The CDR3 region is CATSRDGDVWAFF. CDR3 DNA: TGTGCCACCAGCAGAGATGGGGACGTTTGGGCTTTCTTT.